This section outlines one T cell receptor beta chain sequence together with its context. There is no known antigen for this receptor. Base-call qualities are not available, and no considerably larger clone is one nucleotide away. The data are from a study of technical replicates of blood from a handful of donors (dated by TCRdb to 2016 to 2017). CDR1 MNHNY and CDR2 SVGAGI are derived from the germline V gene (reference sequence). The cysteine opens and the phenylalanine closes a CDR3 of 15 amino acids. This entry keeps only the CDR3 DNA: 45 bases, framed from base 1. Trimming removed 4 bases from V and 6 bases from J; the gene matches leave 11 bases unexplained. The library came from the immunoSEQ multiplex PCR assay. TCRdb re-hosts the immuneACCESS table, in-frame sequences only. Its copies lack some clones; in the studies checked, an unresolved V gene accounts for under half of them, and the cause for the rest is not known. The sample yields under 95,000 clones; around 94% were counted once. The ten biggest clones cover about 0.26% of the sample.

The clonotype was recovered from a human donor in good health. Material: T cells isolated from PBMCs. The chain couples TRBV6-6 to TRBJ2-7; TRBD1 matches 8 bases in the middle. The CDR3 is CASSLSLTGGSEQYF. The DNA is as follows: TGTGCCAGCAGTTTGTCGTTAACAGGGGGTAGCGAGCAGTACTTC.